Listed below are T cell receptor beta chains from one sample, sequenced in a study of Ad26.COV2.S vaccination and SARS-CoV-2 variants. The assay was immunoSEQ multiplex PCR, and TCRdb's table has in-frame clones only and misses some. The data contain around 170,000 clones, about 83% of them singletons. The source material was peripheral blood, sampled after recovery from COVID-19. These receptors all stem from a human donor who had recovered from COVID-19. The conserved cysteine and the conserved F or W are not part of the CDR3 here. The order of the fields is CDR3 length, V gene, J gene, clone size, CDR3 protein. Expanded clones get a size class; other rows say once, few or many, or leave the size out.

>13|TRBV4-1|TRBJ2-7|.
ASGIDDRGAYEQY
>13|TRBV7-2|TRBJ2-1|.
ASSFLGGANNEQF
>12|TRBV7-8|TRBJ1-2|.
ASSFQGAIYGYT
>15|TRBV12-5|TRBJ2-7|.
ASVPNRDRCTSYEQY
>9|TRBV2|TRBJ2-3|.
ASQGGDTQY
>9|TRBV27|TRBJ2-7|.
ASSFGGEQY
>11|TRBV2|TRBJ2-3|.
ASRSDGTDTQY
>9|TRBV5-1|TRBJ1-1|.
ASSSDTEAF
>12|TRBV2|TRBJ2-1|.
ASSVLAIYNEQF
>12|TRBV15|TRBJ1-4|.
ATSRGGENEKLF
>10|TRBV7-3|TRBJ2-1|once
ASSSGLTEQF
>9|TRBV12-3/TRBV12-4|TRBJ1-2|.
AAGDYYGYT
>13|TRBV2|TRBJ1-2|.
ASRHKTGLLNGYT
>11|TRBV6-5|TRBJ1-1|.
ASSYLVYTEAF
>11|TRBV19|TRBJ1-1|.
ASSIQLITEAF
>15|TRBV27|TRBJ2-7|.
ASSLPTGQGSSYEQY
>13|TRBV9|TRBJ2-7|.
ASSAGAGVSYEQY
>14|TRBV5-1|TRBJ2-1|.
ASRVGDWSSYNEQF
>11|TRBV5-6|TRBJ2-5|.
ASSNRATETQY
>13|TRBV4-1|TRBJ1-1|.
ASSTRDRGAVIAF
>13|TRBV9|TRBJ2-7|.
ASSPSGGATYEQY
>11|TRBV6-1|TRBJ2-7|.
ASSEVLFYEQY
>17|TRBV4-1|TRBJ2-4|.
ASSQESVLRGRSKNIQY
>10|TRBV9|TRBJ1-1|.
ASSVATGEAF
>13|TRBV7-9|TRBJ2-3|.
ASSLSSGRTDTQY
>14|TRBV10-3|TRBJ1-1|.
AISRDPNLLDTEAF
>12|TRBV5-4|TRBJ1-4|.
ASSLGRSNEKLF
>14|TRBV5-1|TRBJ1-2|.
ASSLGQGASRYGYT
>12|TRBV10-3|TRBJ2-5|.
AISFGGSQETQY